A single sample gave rise to the 16 T cell receptor beta chains below, sequenced in a study of T cells in Graves' hyperthyroidism and ophthalmopathy. The TCR beta CDR3 regions underwent amplification using RNA transcripts as the source. The HTBI primer set drove a first-round RT-PCR of the TCR CDR3. TCRdb passed the multiplex PCR reads through MiXCR, listing each CDR3 protein once. The sample holds around 600,000 distinct CDR3 sequences, around 16% seen once. Sample: blood. Receptors were obtained from a woman aged 25 to 39 with Graves' hyperthyroidism.

This clonotype was recorded many times. The chain is built from TRBV6-1 and TRBJ2-1, with D perhaps matching TRBD1 or TRBD2 (5 bases each). Trimming removed 3 bases at V and 10 bases at J, with 10 bases between. CDR1 and CDR2 (germline): MNHNS, SASEGT. There are 12 residues in the CDR3. The CDR3 reads CASSETGTEQFF. CDR3 nucleotide sequence: TGTGCCAGCAGTGAGACCGGGACCGAGCAGTTCTTC.

This clonotype appeared many times. The rearrangement joins TRBV6-2 or TRBV6-3 to TRBJ2-7; 8 nucleotides match TRBD2. The CDR3 is made up of 14 amino acids. After removal of 5 bases from V and 5 bases from J, the junction contained 8 bases not matched to a gene. The germline gives CDR1 MNHEY, CDR2 SVGEGT. CDR3 in DNA: TGTGCCAGCAGTCTCGGGTGGGGACTAGACGAGCAGTACTTC. It yields the protein CASSLGWGLDEQYF.

This clonotype was detected many times. The chain carries TRBV12-3 or TRBV12-4 and TRBJ2-3, with D possibly TRBD1 on 5 matching bases. V was clipped by 3 bases and J by 4 bases, with 17 bases between them. The CDR3 is 16 amino acids. The CDR3 is CASSFMAGINADTQYF. CDR3 DNA sequence: TGTGCCAGCAGTTTTATGGCAGGGATTAATGCAGATACGCAGTATTTT.

This clonotype was recorded many times. The V and J genes are TRBV5-1 and TRBJ1-1; weak D call: TRBD1 (6 bases). Per germline, CDR1 SGHRS and CDR2 YFSETQ. Trimming cost V 4 bases and J 7 bases, with 14 bases left between them. The CDR3 length is 13 residues. The CDR3 protein is CASSQGTTIEAFF. DNA for the CDR3: TGCGCCAGCAGCCAGGGGACTACTATTGAAGCTTTCTTT.

This clonotype has ten or more counts. J is TRBJ2-7 and V is TRBV2; possibly TRBD2 for D (6 bases). This CDR3 contains 13 residues. The V and J ends lost 9 bases and 3 bases respectively, with 15 bases between them. The germline gives CDR1 SNHLY, CDR2 FYNNEI. CDR3: CARGTGTFYEQYF. The CDR3 coding sequence is TGTGCCAGAGGGACTGGTACCTTCTACGAGCAGTACTTC.

Concerning this clonotype: A much larger clone lies one base from this, so it may be a read error. The gene calls are TRBV28 and TRBJ2-7, with 10 bases aligning to TRBD2. Per the germline V gene, CDR1 is MDHEN and CDR2 is SYDVKM. The CDR3 has 14 amino acids. CDR3 in DNA: TGTGCCAGCAGGATAGCGGGGGGCTCCTACGAGCAGCACTTC. Encoded protein: CASRIAGGSYEQHF.

V is TRBV10-2 and J is TRBJ2-2; D is perhaps TRBD1 or TRBD2 (6 bases each). The CDR3 has 15 amino acids. Germline-derived CDR1 and CDR2 are WSHSY and SAAADI. The ends were cut back, 7 bases at V and 2 bases at J, with 14 bases in the middle. The CDR3 sequence: CASKEGGFNTGELFF. The CDR3 region has the DNA TGCGCCAGCAAGGAGGGGGGCTTTAACACCGGGGAGCTGTTTTTT.

The V call is TRBV4-2, the J call TRBJ2-1; the match to TRBD2 covers 13 bases. Germline CDR1 and CDR2: LGHNA and YNFKEQ. V shed 4 bases, J shed 7 bases, and the junction held 7 bases outside the gene matches. CDR3 size: 16 residues. CDR3 residues: CASSRTGTSGTNEQFF. CDR3 sequence (DNA): TGTGCCAGCAGCCGCACCGGGACTAGCGGGACGAATGAGCAGTTCTTC.

This clonotype was picked up many times. The chain links TRBV12-3 or TRBV12-4 to TRBJ1-1, with D uncertain. This CDR3 is built from 13 residues. The V gene lost 2 bases and the J gene lost 10 bases, with 14 bases spanning the gap. The CDR3 nucleotides are TGTGCCAGCAGTTTAAAGGGCCTAGGGAGAGCTTTCTTT. Its translation: CASSLKGLGRAFF.

The gene calls are TRBV6-2 or TRBV6-3 and TRBJ1-1, with 8 bases identical to TRBD1. The V gene's germline CDR1 is MNHEY and CDR2 SVGEGT. The trim removed 6 bases at V and 3 bases at J, leaving 9 bases unmatched. CDR3 size: 15 residues. The CDR3 nucleotides read TGTGCCAGCAGGGAGTTGACAGGGGTGGACACTGAAGCTTTCTTT. This encodes CASRELTGVDTEAFF.

This clonotype was detected ten times or more. The chain employs TRBV19 and TRBJ1-5; a weak D match, TRBD1 (6 bases). In germline, CDR1 is LNHDA, CDR2 SQIVND (reference sequence). V gave up 5 bases and J gave up 6 bases, with 11 bases separating them. The CDR3 has 13 amino acids. The DNA of the CDR3 is TGTGCCAGTAGTGGCGGACAGTTTCAGCCCCAGCATTTT. This codes for CASSGGQFQPQHF.

This clonotype has at least ten counts. The chain uses TRBV12-3 or TRBV12-4 and TRBJ2-1; TRBD2 aligns across 13 bases. V lost 0 bases to trimming and J lost 6 bases; unmatched junction nucleotides: 8. This CDR3 is 18 amino acids long. CDR3 region: CASSLAGRGLAGRNEQFF. The CDR3 nucleotides read TGTGCCAGCAGTTTAGCCGGAAGGGGACTAGCGGGACGCAATGAGCAGTTCTTC.

This clonotype came up a few times. The V gene is TRBV24-1, the J gene TRBJ2-1; the D is unclear. CDR3 length: 13 amino acids. CDR1 and CDR2 from the germline V gene are KGHDR and SFDVKD. Trimming removed 4 bases from V and 5 bases from J, with 8 bases in between. CDR3 loop: CATSDTNNNEQFF. The CDR3, as DNA: TGTGCCACCAGTGACACCAATAACAATGAGCAGTTCTTC.

This clonotype was recorded at least ten times. The chain recombines TRBV12-3 or TRBV12-4 with TRBJ1-2; a possible D gene is TRBD1 (6 bases). Deletions cut 4 bases from V and 4 bases from J, with 7 bases between. CDR3 length equals 12 residues. This chain's CDR3 is CASSWDTYGYTF. CDR3 DNA: TGTGCCAGCAGTTGGGACACCTATGGCTACACCTTC.

This clonotype was detected many times. The CDR3 nucleotides read TGTGCCAGCAGTGATAAGGGGGGAAAATACGAGCAGTACTTC. Translated, it gives CASSDKGGKYEQYF. The chain carries TRBV6-1 and TRBJ2-7; possibly TRBD1 or TRBD2 for D (6 bases each). V was trimmed by 3 bases and J by 4 bases, leaving 13 bases between them. There are 14 residues in the CDR3. CDR1 and CDR2 from the germline V gene are MNHNS and SASEGT.

At least ten counts were recorded for this clonotype. CDR3 sequence: CASSYRSLGGRNTEAFF. DNA of the CDR3: TGTGCCAGCAGTTACCGAAGTCTGGGGGGCAGGAACACTGAAGCTTTCTTT. J is TRBJ1-1 and V is TRBV6-1; the D gene is possibly TRBD1 (6 bases). Germline-derived CDR1 and CDR2 are MNHNS and SASEGT. The CDR3 extends over 17 amino acids. Trimming cost V 5 bases and J 1 base, with 20 bases left between them.